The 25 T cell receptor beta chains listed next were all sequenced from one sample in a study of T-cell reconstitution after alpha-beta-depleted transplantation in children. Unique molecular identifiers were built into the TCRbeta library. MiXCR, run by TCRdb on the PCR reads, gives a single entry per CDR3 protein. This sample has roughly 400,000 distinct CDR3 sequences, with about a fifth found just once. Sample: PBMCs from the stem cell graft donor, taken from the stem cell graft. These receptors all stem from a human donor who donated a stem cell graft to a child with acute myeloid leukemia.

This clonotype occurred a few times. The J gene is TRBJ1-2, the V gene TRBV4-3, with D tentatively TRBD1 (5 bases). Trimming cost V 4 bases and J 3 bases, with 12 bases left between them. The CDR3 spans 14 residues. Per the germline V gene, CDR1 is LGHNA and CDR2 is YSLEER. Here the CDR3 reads CASSPGGMDYGYTF. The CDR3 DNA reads TGCGCCAGCAGCCCTGGGGGGATGGACTATGGCTACACCTTC.

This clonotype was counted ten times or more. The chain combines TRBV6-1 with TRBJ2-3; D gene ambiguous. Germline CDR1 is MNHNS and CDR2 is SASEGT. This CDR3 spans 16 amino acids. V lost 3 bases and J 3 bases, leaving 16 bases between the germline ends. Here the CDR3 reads CASSDVPGIGTDTQYF. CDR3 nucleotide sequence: TGTGCCAGCAGTGACGTCCCTGGGATTGGTACAGATACGCAGTATTTT.

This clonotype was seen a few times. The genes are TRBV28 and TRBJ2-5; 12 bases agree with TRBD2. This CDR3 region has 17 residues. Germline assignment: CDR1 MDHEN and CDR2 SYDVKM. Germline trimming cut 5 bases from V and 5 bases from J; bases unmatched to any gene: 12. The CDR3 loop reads CASSLRLAGAEGETQYF. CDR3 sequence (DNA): TGTGCCAGCAGTCTTCGACTAGCGGGAGCTGAGGGGGAGACCCAGTACTTC. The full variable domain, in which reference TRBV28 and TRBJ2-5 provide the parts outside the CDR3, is DVKVTQSSRYLVKRTGEKVFLECVQDMDHENMFWYRQDPGLGLRLIYFSYDVKMKEKGDIPEGYSVSREKKERFSLILESASTNQTSMYLCASSLRLAGAEGETQYFGPGTRLLVL.

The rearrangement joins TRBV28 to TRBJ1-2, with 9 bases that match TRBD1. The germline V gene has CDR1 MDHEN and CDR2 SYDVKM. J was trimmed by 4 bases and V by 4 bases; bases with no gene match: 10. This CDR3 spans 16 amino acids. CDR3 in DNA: TGTGCCAGCAGTTATTTATACAGGGGGCCCATCTATGGCTACACCTTC. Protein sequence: CASSYLYRGPIYGYTF.

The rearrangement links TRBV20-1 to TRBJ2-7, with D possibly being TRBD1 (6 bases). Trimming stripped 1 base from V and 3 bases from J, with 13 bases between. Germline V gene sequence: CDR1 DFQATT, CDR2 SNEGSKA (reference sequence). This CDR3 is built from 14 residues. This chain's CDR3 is CSARGGQRYYEQYF. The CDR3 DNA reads TGCAGTGCTAGAGGTGGACAGAGATACTACGAGCAGTACTTC.

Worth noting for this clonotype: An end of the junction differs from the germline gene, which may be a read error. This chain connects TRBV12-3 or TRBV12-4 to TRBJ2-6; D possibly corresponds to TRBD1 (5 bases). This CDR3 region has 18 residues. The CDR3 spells CAISLIGDRTSGANVLTF. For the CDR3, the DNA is TGTGCCATCAGTTTAATCGGTGACAGAACCTCTGGGGCCAACGTCCTGACTTTC.

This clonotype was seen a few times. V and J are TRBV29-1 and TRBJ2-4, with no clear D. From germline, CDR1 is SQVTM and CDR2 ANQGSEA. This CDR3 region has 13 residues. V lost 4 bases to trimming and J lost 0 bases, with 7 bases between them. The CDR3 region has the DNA TGCAGCGTTGTCCACCTAGCCAAAAACATTCAGTACTTC. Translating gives CSVVHLAKNIQYF.

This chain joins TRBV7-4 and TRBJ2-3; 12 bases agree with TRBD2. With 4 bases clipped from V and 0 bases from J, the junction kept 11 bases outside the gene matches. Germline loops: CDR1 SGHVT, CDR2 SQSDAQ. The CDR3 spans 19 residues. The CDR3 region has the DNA TGTGCCAGCAGCTCCAACCGTCGGACTAGCGGGGCTAGCACAGATACGCAGTATTTT. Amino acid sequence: CASSSNRRTSGASTDTQYF.

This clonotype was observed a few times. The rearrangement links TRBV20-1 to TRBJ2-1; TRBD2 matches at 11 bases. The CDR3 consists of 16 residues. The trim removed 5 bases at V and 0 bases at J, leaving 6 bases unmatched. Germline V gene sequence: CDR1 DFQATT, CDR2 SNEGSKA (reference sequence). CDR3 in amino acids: CSAFTGTSGSYNEQFF. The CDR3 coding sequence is TGCAGTGCTTTTACCGGGACTAGCGGCTCCTACAATGAGCAGTTCTTC.

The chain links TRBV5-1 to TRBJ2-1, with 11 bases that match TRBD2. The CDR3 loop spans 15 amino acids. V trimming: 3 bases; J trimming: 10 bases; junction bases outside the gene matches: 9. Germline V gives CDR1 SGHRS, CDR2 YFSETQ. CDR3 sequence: CASSSVAGGPGEQFF. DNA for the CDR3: TGCGCCAGCAGCTCAGTAGCGGGAGGGCCGGGGGAGCAGTTCTTC.

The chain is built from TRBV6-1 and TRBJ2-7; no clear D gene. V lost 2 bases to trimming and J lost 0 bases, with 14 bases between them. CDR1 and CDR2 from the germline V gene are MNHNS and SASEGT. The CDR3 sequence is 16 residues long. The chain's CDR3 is CASSEFSTIPSYEQYF. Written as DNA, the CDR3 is TGTGCCAGCAGTGAATTTAGTACTATCCCCTCCTACGAGCAGTACTTC.

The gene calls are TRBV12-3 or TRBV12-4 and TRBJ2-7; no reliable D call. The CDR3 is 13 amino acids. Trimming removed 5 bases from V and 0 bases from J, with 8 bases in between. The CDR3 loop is CASSRVSSYEQYF. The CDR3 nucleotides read TGTGCCAGCAGTCGAGTTAGCTCCTACGAGCAGTACTTC.

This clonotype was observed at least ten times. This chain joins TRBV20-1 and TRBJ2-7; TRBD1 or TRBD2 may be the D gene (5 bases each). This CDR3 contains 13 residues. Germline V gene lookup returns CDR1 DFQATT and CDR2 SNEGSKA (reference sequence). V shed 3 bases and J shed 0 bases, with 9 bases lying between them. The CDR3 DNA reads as TGCAGTGCTAGCCCGGGGCCCTCCTACGAGCAGTACTTC. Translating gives CSASPGPSYEQYF.

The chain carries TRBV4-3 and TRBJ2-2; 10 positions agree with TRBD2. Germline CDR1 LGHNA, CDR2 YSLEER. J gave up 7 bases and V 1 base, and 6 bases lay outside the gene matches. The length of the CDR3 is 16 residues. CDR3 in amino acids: CASSQVRASGSGELFF. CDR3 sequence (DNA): TGCGCCAGCAGCCAAGTCCGGGCTAGCGGGAGCGGGGAGCTGTTTTTT.

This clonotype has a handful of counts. The CDR3 region has the DNA TGTGCCAGCAGTTTATTTAGGGGGCCCAATCAGCCCCAGCATTTT. The encoded protein is CASSLFRGPNQPQHF. The V call is TRBV28, the J call TRBJ1-5; 7 bases line up with TRBD1. Germline V lookup: CDR1 MDHEN, CDR2 SYDVKM. V lost 1 base, J lost 3 bases, and 3 bases stayed unmatched. The CDR3 length is 15 residues.

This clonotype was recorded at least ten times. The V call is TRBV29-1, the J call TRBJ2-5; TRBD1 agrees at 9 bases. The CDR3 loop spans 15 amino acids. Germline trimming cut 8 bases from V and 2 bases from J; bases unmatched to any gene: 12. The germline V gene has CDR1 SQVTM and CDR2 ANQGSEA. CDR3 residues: CSWRDRASGQETQYF. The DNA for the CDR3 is TGCAGCTGGCGGGACAGGGCCTCAGGTCAAGAGACCCAGTACTTC.

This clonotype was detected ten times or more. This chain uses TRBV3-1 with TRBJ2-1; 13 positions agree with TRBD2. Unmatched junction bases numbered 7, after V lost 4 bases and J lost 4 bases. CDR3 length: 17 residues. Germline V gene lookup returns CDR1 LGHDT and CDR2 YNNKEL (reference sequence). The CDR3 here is CASSPWTSGRAYNEQFF. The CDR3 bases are TGTGCCAGCAGCCCCTGGACTAGCGGGAGAGCGTACAATGAGCAGTTCTTC.

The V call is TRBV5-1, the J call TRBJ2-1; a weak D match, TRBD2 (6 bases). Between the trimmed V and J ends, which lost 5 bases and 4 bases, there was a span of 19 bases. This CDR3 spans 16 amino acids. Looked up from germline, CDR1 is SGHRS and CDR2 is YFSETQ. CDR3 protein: CASRLDAGLLYNEQFF. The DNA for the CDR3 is TGCGCCAGCAGATTAGACGCGGGACTGTTGTACAATGAGCAGTTCTTC.

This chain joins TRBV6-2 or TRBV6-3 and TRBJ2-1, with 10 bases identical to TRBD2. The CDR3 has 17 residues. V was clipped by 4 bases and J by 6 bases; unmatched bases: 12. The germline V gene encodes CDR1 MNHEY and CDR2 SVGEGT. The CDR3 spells CASSSRWGTSAFNEQFF. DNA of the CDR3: TGTGCCAGCAGTTCCCGTTGGGGGACTAGCGCCTTCAATGAGCAGTTCTTC.

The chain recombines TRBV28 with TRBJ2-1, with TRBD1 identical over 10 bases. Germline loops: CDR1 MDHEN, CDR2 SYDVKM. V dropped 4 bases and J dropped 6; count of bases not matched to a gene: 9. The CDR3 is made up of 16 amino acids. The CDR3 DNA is TGTGCCAGCAGTTCAATCGGGACAGGGGTGGTCAATGAGCAGTTCTTC. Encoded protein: CASSSIGTGVVNEQFF.

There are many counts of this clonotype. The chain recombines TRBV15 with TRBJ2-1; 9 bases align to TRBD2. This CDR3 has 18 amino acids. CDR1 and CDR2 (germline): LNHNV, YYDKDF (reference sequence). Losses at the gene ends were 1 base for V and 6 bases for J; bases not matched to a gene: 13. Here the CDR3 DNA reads TGTGCCACCAGCAGAGTGGGGCTAGCGGGAAGAAGTGTCAATGAGCAGTTCTTC. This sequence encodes CATSRVGLAGRSVNEQFF.

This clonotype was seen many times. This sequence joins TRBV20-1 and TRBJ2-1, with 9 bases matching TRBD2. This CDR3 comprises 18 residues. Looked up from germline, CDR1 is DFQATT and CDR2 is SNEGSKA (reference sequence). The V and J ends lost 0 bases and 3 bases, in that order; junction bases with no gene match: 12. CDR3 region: CSARDLSGRPLFYNEQFF. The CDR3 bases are TGCAGTGCTAGAGATCTGAGCGGGAGGCCCCTTTTCTACAATGAGCAGTTCTTC.

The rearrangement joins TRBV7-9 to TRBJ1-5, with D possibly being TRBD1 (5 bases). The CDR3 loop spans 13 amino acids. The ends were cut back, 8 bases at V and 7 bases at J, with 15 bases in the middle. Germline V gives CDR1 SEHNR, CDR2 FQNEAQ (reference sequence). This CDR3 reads CASSGWGGQPQHF. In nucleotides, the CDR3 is TGTGCCAGCTCAGGGTGGGGAGGACAGCCCCAGCATTTT.

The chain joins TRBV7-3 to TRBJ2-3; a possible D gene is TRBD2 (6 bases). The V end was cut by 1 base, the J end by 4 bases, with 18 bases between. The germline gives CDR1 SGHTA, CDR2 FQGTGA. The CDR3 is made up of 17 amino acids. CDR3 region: CASSLSPELALADTQYF. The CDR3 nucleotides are TGTGCCAGCAGCTTAAGCCCCGAACTAGCTCTCGCAGATACGCAGTATTTT.

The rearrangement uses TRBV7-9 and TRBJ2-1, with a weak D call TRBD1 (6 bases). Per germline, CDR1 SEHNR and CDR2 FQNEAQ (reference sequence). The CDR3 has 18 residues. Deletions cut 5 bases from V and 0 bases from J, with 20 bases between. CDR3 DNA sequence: TGTGCCAGCAGCCCGAAGTCCCCGGCCAGGGGCTCCTACAATGAGCAGTTCTTC. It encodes CASSPKSPARGSYNEQFF.